This T cell receptor beta chain was recorded in a study of blood T cells in healthy people across ages. Concerning this clonotype itself: Its target is not known.

Whole-study findings and limits: No conclusive comparison of naive versus antigen-experienced cells was possible with unsorted PBMCs. The study found more naive CD4+ cells and higher diversity in long-lived than aged donors.

Each donor's blood draw was approximately 10 milliliters of peripheral blood. Per sample, no less than 6 micrograms of total RNA were extracted. A sample-barcoded 5' primer and a J-beta primer mix were used in a second PCR of roughly 7 to 12 cycles. TCRdb reanalysed the 5' RACE reads using MiXCR and keeps one entry per CDR3 protein. This table has about 680,000 distinct CDR3 sequences, roughly 50% appearing once. CDR3 length: 14 residues. Germline V lookup: CDR1 DFQATT, CDR2 SNEGSKA (reference sequence). The ends were cut back, 5 bases at V and 7 bases at J, with 18 bases in the middle. The rearrangement uses TRBV20-1 and TRBJ2-1; weak D call: TRBD2 (6 bases). The sequenced sample was blood. This TCR derives from a woman aged 55-70 years in good health. The CDR3 nucleotides read TGCAGTGCTCCCAACCGACTAGGCGGAAATGAGCAGTTCTTC. Translation gives CSAPNRLGGNEQFF.